Each of the 8 T cell receptor beta chains below was sequenced from the same sample in a study of T-cell memory formation after mild COVID-19. TCRdb re-called the 5' RACE reads with MiXCR, one entry per CDR3 protein. The sample records about 440,000 distinct CDR3 sequences, around 20% being singletons. Sequenced sample: PBMCs or a T cell subset sorted from them (not recorded which). The receptors originated from an adult woman who had mild COVID-19 (a few samples of this study predate the infection). Cell type and time point are not known.

This rearrangement joins TRBV20-1 to TRBJ2-7; 7 positions match TRBD1. This CDR3 comprises 15 residues. V dropped 0 bases and J dropped 3; count of bases not matched to a gene: 8. Germline CDR1 is DFQATT and CDR2 is SNEGSKA (reference sequence). The CDR3, as DNA: TGCAGTGCTAGAGACGTTTGGACAGGCGTCTACGAGCAGTACTTC. Translated, it gives CSARDVWTGVYEQYF.

The chain recombines TRBV5-1 with TRBJ2-5; possibly TRBD2 for D (5 bases). CDR1 and CDR2 from the germline V gene are SGHRS and YFSETQ. V was pared by 6 bases and J by 1 base, with 19 bases between. This CDR3 contains 16 residues. For the CDR3, the DNA is TGCGCCAGCATGTTCGGGCAAGCGGAAAGCCAAGAGACCCAGTACTTC. This encodes CASMFGQAESQETQYF.

This clonotype has more than one count but fewer than ten. V is TRBV6-4 and J is TRBJ1-1; no firm D call. V was trimmed by 4 bases and J by 3 bases, leaving 9 bases between them. Germline-derived CDR1 and CDR2 are MRHNA and SNTAGT. This CDR3 has 13 residues. The CDR3: CASSAYEYTEAFF. CDR3 coding DNA: TGTGCCAGCAGTGCTTATGAGTACACTGAAGCTTTCTTT.

This sequence joins TRBV24-1 and TRBJ2-3; a possible D gene is TRBD2 (6 bases). Germline V gives CDR1 KGHDR, CDR2 SFDVKD. This CDR3 has 16 amino acids. V was cut by 0 bases and J by 0 bases, with 9 bases left in between. CDR3 loop: CATSDLDSGSTDTQYF. CDR3 coding DNA: TGTGCCACCAGTGATTTGGATAGCGGTAGCACAGATACGCAGTATTTT.

The sample holds many counts of this clonotype. The CDR3 sequence: CASSLPPHYEQYF. The CDR3 DNA reads TGTGCCAGCAGCTTGCCGCCCCACTACGAGCAGTACTTC. The chain links TRBV7-9 to TRBJ2-7; D is undetermined. The CDR3 covers 13 residues. Trimming cost V 3 bases and J 3 bases, with 9 bases left between them. CDR1 is SEHNR, CDR2 FQNEAQ, per germline (reference sequence).

The chain is built from TRBV12-3 or TRBV12-4 and TRBJ2-3, with D possibly called TRBD1 or TRBD2 (5 bases each). The V end lost 5 bases, the J end lost 3 bases, and 21 bases lay between the germline ends. This CDR3 has 17 residues. This CDR3 reads CASSEGIWGGRTDTQYF. CDR3 nucleotides: TGTGCCAGCAGTGAGGGTATCTGGGGCGGTAGGACAGATACGCAGTATTTT.

This clonotype was recorded a few times. The chain is built from TRBV14 and TRBJ2-1; no clear D. The CDR3 has 13 amino acids. Germline CDR1 and CDR2: SGHDN and FVKESK. V shed 0 bases and J shed 10 bases, with 10 bases lying between them. The CDR3 DNA follows: TGTGCCAGCAGCCAAGAATATGAGAACGAGCAGTTCTTC. Residues: CASSQEYENEQFF. Full variable domain (missing parts from reference TRBV14 and TRBJ2-1): EAGVTQFPSHSVIEKGQTVTLRCDPISGHDNLYWYRRVMGKEIKFLLHFVKESKQDESGMPNNRFLAERTGGTYSTLKVQPAELEDSGVYFCASSQEYENEQFFGPGTRLTVL.

This clonotype appeared a few times. The chain couples TRBV3-1 to TRBJ1-3; 7 nucleotides match TRBD1. CDR3 length: 18 residues. The J segment lost 4 bases and the V segment lost 4 bases, leaving 16 bases of the junction unmatched. Germline-derived CDR1 and CDR2 are LGHDT and YNNKEL (reference sequence). CDR3 in amino acids: CASSPPTGTAVSGNTIYF. CDR3 nucleotides: TGTGCCAGCAGCCCACCGACCGGGACAGCGGTGTCCGGAAACACCATATATTTT.